This TCR beta chain was retrieved from a study of blood T cell repertoires in COVID-19. Overall study: The United States, Italy and Spain supplied acute and convalescent COVID-19 samples. From T cells, B-cell-depleted T cells, or PBMCs came the material, which was cDNA or gDNA.

Original processing notes: Estimation of nucleated cell counts was performed using reference gene primer amplification. Sequencing used immunoSEQ multiplex PCR; TCRdb keeps in-frame clones, though not all of them. V and J calls and clone size follow that table, whereas D and trimming were derived from the DNA. The sample records over 400,000 clones, about nine tenths being singletons. This CDR3 spans 15 amino acids. From germline, CDR1 is MNHEY and CDR2 SVGAGI. The germline V and J ends were trimmed by 8 bases and 2 bases, with 19 bases remaining between them. V and J are TRBV6-5 and TRBJ2-7; possibly TRBD2 for D (6 bases). Sequenced sample: peripheral blood. This receptor was taken from a woman younger than 45 with active or convalescent COVID-19. The CDR3 spells CASVSPGLGPYEQYF. CDR3 bases: TGTGCCAGCGTTAGTCCGGGACTGGGACCCTACGAGCAGTACTTC.